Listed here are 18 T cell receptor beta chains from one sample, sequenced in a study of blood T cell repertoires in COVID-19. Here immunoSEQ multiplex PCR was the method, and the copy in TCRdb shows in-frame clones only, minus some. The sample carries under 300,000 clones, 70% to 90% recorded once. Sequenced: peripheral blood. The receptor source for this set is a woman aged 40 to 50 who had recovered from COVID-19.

Written as DNA, the CDR3 is TGTGCCAGCAGCGTGTTAGCGGCGAACACCGGGGAGCTGTTTTTT. This codes for CASSVLAANTGELFF. V and J are TRBV9 and TRBJ2-2, with a possible D match to TRBD2 (6 bases). Trimming removed 2 bases from V and 0 bases from J, with 8 bases in between. Germline V gives CDR1 SGDLS, CDR2 YYNGEE. This CDR3 region has 15 residues.

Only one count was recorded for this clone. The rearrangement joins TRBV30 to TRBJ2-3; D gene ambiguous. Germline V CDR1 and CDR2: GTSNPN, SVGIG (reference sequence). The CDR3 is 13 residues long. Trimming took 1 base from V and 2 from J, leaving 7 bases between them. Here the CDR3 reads CAWSAGVTDTQYF. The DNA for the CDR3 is TGTGCCTGGAGTGCCGGAGTCACAGATACGCAGTATTTT.

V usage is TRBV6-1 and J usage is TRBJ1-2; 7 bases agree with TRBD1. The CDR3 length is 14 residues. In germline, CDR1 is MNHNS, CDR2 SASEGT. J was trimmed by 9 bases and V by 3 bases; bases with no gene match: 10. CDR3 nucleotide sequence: TGTGCCAGCAGTGATCGACAGGGAAGCGATCGCTACACCTTC. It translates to CASSDRQGSDRYTF.

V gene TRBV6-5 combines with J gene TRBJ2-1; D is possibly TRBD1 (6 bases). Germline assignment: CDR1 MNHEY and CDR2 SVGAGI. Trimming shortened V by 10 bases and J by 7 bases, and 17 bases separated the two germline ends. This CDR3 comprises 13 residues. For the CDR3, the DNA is TGTGCCATAACCAAGGGGGTCGCGAATGAGCAGTTCTTC. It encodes CAITKGVANEQFF.

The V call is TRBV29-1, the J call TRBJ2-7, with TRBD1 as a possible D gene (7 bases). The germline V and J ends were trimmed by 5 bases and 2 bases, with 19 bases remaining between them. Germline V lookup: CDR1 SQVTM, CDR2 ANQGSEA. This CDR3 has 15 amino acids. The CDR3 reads CSVQVGAGGTYEQYF. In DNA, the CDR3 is TGCAGCGTTCAAGTAGGGGCAGGGGGGACCTACGAGCAGTACTTC.

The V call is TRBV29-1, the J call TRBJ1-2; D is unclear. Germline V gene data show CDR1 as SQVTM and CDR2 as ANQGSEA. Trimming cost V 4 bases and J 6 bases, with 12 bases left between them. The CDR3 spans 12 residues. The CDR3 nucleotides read TGCAGCGTTGGCCCTAAAGTTAATGGCTACACCTTC. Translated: CSVGPKVNGYTF.

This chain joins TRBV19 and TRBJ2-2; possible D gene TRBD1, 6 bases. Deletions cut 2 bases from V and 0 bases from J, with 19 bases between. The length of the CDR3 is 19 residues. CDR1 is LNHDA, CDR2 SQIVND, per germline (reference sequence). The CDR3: CASSIIGLSRTANTGELFF. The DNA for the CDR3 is TGTGCCAGTAGTATAATAGGATTGTCTCGGACAGCGAACACCGGGGAGCTGTTTTTT.

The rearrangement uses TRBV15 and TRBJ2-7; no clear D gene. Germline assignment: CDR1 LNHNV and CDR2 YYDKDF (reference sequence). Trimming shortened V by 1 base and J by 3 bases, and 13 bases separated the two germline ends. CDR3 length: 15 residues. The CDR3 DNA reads TGTGCCACCAGCAGAGGTACGGGTACGGGCTACGAGCAGTACTTC. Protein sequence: CATSRGTGTGYEQYF.

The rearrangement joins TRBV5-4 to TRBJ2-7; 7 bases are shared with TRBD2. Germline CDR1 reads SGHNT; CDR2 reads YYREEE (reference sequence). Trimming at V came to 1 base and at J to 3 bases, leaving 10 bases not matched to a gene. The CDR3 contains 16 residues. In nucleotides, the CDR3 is TGTGCCAGCAGCTTGATATCTTCGGGGGAGGGCTACGAGCAGTACTTC. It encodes CASSLISSGEGYEQYF.

For the CDR3, the DNA is TGTGCCTGGAGTGTATTCCCCGATCAGCCCCAGCATTTT. This gives the protein CAWSVFPDQPQHF. J is TRBJ1-5 and V is TRBV30; unclear D gene. Trimming shortened V by 0 bases and J by 5 bases, and 8 bases separated the two germline ends. The CDR3 has 13 residues. The germline V gene has CDR1 GTSNPN and CDR2 SVGIG (reference sequence).

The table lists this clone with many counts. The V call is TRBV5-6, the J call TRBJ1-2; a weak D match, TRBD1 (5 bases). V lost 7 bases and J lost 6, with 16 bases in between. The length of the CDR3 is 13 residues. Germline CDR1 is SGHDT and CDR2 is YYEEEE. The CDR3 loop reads CASEGVRGHGYTF. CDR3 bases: TGTGCCAGCGAAGGGGTTAGGGGCCATGGCTACACCTTC.

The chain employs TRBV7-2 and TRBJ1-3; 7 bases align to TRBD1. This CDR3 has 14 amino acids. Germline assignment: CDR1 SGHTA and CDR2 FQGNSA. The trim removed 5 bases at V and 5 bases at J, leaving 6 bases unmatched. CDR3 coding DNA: TGTGCCAGCAGCCCCGGGGACAGTCGAAACACCATATATTTT. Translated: CASSPGDSRNTIYF.

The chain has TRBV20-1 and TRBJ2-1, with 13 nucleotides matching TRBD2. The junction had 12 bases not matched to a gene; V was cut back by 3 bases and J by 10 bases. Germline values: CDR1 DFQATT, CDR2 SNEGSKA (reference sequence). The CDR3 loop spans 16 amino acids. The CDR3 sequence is CSASDRTSGSRLEQFF. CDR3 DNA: TGCAGTGCTAGTGACAGGACTAGCGGGAGTCGACTGGAGCAGTTCTTC.

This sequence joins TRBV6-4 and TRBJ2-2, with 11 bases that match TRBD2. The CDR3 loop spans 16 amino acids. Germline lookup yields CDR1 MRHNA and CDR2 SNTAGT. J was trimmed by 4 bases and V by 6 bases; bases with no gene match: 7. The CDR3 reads CASRSSGGAGTGELFF. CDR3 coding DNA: TGTGCCAGCAGAAGTAGCGGGGGGGCCGGCACCGGGGAGCTGTTTTTT.

The CDR3 DNA is TGTGCCAGCAGCTTAAGCGCCGGGATGCATTACGAGCAGTACTTC. It specifies CASSLSAGMHYEQYF. The rearrangement links TRBV7-9 to TRBJ2-7; the D gene is possibly TRBD2 (5 bases). This CDR3 has 15 amino acids. Germline loops: CDR1 SEHNR, CDR2 FQNEAQ (reference sequence). Trimming stripped 2 bases from V and 4 bases from J, with 15 bases between.

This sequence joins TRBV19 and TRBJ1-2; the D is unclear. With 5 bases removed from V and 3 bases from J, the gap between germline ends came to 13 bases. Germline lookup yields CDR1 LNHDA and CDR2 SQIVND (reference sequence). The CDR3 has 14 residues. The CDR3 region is CASSPYSVYYGYTF. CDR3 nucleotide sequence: TGTGCCAGTAGTCCCTATTCCGTCTACTATGGCTACACCTTC.

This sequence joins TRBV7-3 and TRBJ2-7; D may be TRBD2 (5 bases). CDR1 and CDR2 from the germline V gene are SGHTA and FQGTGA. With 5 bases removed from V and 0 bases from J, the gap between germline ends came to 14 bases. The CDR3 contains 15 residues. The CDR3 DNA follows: TGTGCCAGCAGCCCAACCGGTGGGAGCTCCTACGAGCAGTACTTC. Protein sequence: CASSPTGGSSYEQYF.

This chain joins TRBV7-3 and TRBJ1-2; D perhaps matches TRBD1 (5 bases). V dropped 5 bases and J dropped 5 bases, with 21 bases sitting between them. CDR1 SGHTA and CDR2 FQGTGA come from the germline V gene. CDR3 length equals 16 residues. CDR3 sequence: CASSPPRSSRVYGYTF. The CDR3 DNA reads TGTGCCAGCAGCCCCCCGCGGTCAAGCAGGGTATATGGCTACACCTTC.